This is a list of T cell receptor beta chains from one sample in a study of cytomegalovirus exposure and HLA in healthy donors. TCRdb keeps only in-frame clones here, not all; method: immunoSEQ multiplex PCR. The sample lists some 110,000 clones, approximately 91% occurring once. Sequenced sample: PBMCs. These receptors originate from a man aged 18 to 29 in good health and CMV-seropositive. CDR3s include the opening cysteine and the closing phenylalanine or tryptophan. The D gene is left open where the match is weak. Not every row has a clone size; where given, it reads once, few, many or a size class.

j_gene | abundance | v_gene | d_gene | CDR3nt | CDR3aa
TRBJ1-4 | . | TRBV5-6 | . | TGTGCCAGCAGCTTGGGGAGTCTTAATGAAAAACTGTTTTTT | CASSLGSLNEKLFF
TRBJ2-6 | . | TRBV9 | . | TGTGCCAGCAGCGTAGTCCCACAGGGATCTTACTCTGGGGCCAACGTCCTGACTTTC | CASSVVPQGSYSGANVLTF
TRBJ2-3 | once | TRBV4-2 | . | TGTGCCAGCAGCCAAGATGGGCTAGCAGGAGGAGATACGCAGTATTTT | CASSQDGLAGGDTQYF
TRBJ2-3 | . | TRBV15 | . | TGTGCCACCAGCACCCGACTAGGCACAGATACGCAGTATTTT | CATSTRLGTDTQYF
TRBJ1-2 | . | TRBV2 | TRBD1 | TGTGCCAGCATGAGCCCCGGGACAGGGCTTGATGGCTACACCTTC | CASMSPGTGLDGYTF
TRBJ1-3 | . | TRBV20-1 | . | TGCAGTGCAGCCGGTAGAAACACCATATATTTT | CSAAGRNTIYF
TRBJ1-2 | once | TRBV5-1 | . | TGCGCCAGCAGCTCAGGGGATCCGAGCTATGGCTACACCTTC | CASSSGDPSYGYTF
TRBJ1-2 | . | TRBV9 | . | TGTGCCAGCAGCGCGGGCTATGGCTACACCTTC | CASSAGYGYTF
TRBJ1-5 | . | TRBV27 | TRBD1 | TGTGCCAGCAGTCCCCGGGACAGGGGTAACAATCAGCCCCAGCATTTT | CASSPRDRGNNQPQHF
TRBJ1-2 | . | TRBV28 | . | TGTGCCAGCAGTTCAGCCAGGGAACCTAACTATGGCTACACCTTC | CASSSAREPNYGYTF
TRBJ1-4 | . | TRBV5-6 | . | TGTGCCAGCAGCTCCCGTGTCGTTGAAAAACTGTTTTTT | CASSSRVVEKLFF